One and the same sample provided the 5 T cell receptor beta chains below, sequenced in a study of blood T cell repertoires in COVID-19. Profiling relied on immunoSEQ multiplex PCR, and the TCRdb table lists in-frame clones only, not all of them. This sample has 190,000 or so clones, with approximately 87% found just once. The sample comprised peripheral blood. These receptors were collected from a middle-aged man with active or convalescent COVID-19.

V is TRBV12-5 and J is TRBJ2-7; 9 nucleotides line up with TRBD1. Losses at the gene ends were 5 bases for V and 6 bases for J; bases not matched to a gene: 8. This CDR3 comprises 14 residues. The germline gives CDR1 LGHNT, CDR2 FRNRAP. Written as DNA, the CDR3 is TGTGCTAGTGGTCCCCGACAGGGACAGGGCGAGCAGTACTTC. Its translation is CASGPRQGQGEQYF.

This chain uses TRBV9 with TRBJ2-5, with D perhaps matching TRBD1 (6 bases). The CDR3 is made up of 15 amino acids. V lost 0 bases, J lost 2 bases, and 11 bases lay in between. Germline V gene sequence: CDR1 SGDLS, CDR2 YYNGEE. The CDR3 DNA reads as TGTGCCAGCAGCGTAGCCTCAGGGGTTCAAGAGACCCAGTACTTC. This gives the protein CASSVASGVQETQYF.

The CDR3, as DNA: TGTGCCAGCAGTCCTGGGGGGGGGCCCCCAAGGAAGCAGTACTTC. Residues: CASSPGGGPPRKQYF. This chain connects TRBV28 to TRBJ2-7; D may be TRBD2 (7 bases). The V gene's germline CDR1 is MDHEN and CDR2 SYDVKM. Trimming removed 5 bases at V and 8 bases at J, with 22 bases between. The length of the CDR3 is 15 residues.

This chain links TRBV19 with TRBJ1-2, with 11 bases that match TRBD1. V shed 4 bases, J shed 3 bases, and the junction held 13 bases outside the gene matches. This CDR3 contains 18 residues. Germline loops: CDR1 LNHDA, CDR2 SQIVND (reference sequence). The CDR3 DNA reads as TGTGCCAGTAGTAGAGCACTCGGACAGGGGGCGAACTACTATGGCTACACCTTC. Its protein is CASSRALGQGANYYGYTF.

V usage is TRBV4-1 and J usage is TRBJ1-3; D is undetermined. This CDR3 is 13 amino acids long. Germline V gives CDR1 MGHRA, CDR2 YSYEKL. The V end lost 4 bases, the J end lost 8 bases, and 12 bases lay between the germline ends. The DNA of the CDR3 is TGCGCCAGCAGCCTTGGAGAGCGGGACACCATATATTTT. Translated, it gives CASSLGERDTIYF.